This TCR beta chain was identified during a study of T-cell memory formation after mild COVID-19. Germline V lookup: CDR1 MNHEY, CDR2 SMNVEV (reference sequence). This CDR3 spans 12 amino acids. V gave up 4 bases and J gave up 7 bases, with 11 bases separating them. MiXCR, run by TCRdb on the 5' RACE reads, gives a single entry per CDR3 protein. The data show about 100,000 distinct CDR3 sequences, over 13% seen once. This chain joins TRBV27 and TRBJ2-7; D is perhaps TRBD1 (6 bases). This sequence originates from a young man who had mild COVID-19 (a few samples of this study predate the infection). Cell type and time point are not known. Material for sequencing was PBMCs or a T cell subset sorted from them (not recorded which). This CDR3 is CASSSGQREQYF. CDR3 nucleotide sequence: TGTGCCAGCAGTTCCGGACAGAGGGAGCAGTACTTC.